Listed below are T cell receptor beta chains from one sample, sequenced in a study of control samples from healthy donors and cancer patients. Sequenced by immunoSEQ multiplex PCR; TCRdb stores in-frame clones only, minus some. The sample consists of 78,000 or so clones, 87% of them appearing once. Sequencing input: blood. These receptors were obtained from a woman in her 50s in good health. Each CDR3 is given with its conserved first and last residue. Fields, in order: J gene, clone size, D gene, V gene, CDR3 protein, CDR3 DNA. The D gene is left open where the match is weak. Rows give clone size only sometimes, using once, few, many, or a class for an expanded clone.

TRBJ2-5,NA,TRBD2,TRBV30,CAWSTTLADRAQYF,TGTGCCTGGAGTACAACACTAGCGGATCGGGCCCAGTACTTC
TRBJ2-6,NA,NA,TRBV19,CASSIWPGANVLTF,TGTGCCAGTAGTATCTGGCCTGGGGCCAACGTCCTGACTTTC
TRBJ2-1,once,NA,TRBV13,CASDFYNEQFF,TGTGCCAGCGATTTCTACAATGAGCAGTTCTTC
TRBJ2-1,NA,NA,TRBV6-6,CASSYPDGEQFF,TGTGCCAGCAGTTACCCCGACGGGGAGCAGTTCTTC
TRBJ1-2,NA,NA,TRBV24-1,CATSDPIGVEGYTF,TGTGCCACCAGTGATCCTATCGGGGTGGAAGGCTACACCTTC
TRBJ2-5,NA,TRBD1,TRBV11-2,CASSQLGGPVGAQYF,TGTGCCAGCAGCCAGCTAGGGGGCCCCGTAGGGGCCCAGTACTTC
TRBJ1-2,NA,TRBD1,TRBV27,CASSFGTGLGYGYTF,TGTGCCAGCAGTTTCGGGACAGGCCTGGGCTATGGCTACACCTTC
TRBJ1-2,NA,NA,TRBV6-5,CASSSTWKQLGYGYTF,TGTGCCAGCAGTTCTACCTGGAAGCAGTTGGGCTATGGCTACACCTTC
TRBJ1-1,NA,NA,TRBV5-5,CASSLEHLNTEAFF,TGTGCCAGCAGCTTGGAACACCTGAACACTGAAGCTTTCTTT
TRBJ2-3,NA,TRBD2,TRBV5-1,CASSLASSGRDTQYF,TGCGCCAGCAGCTTGGCATCTAGCGGGAGAGATACGCAGTATTTT
TRBJ2-1,NA,NA,TRBV9,CASSVETGVYEQFF,TGTGCCAGCAGCGTAGAAACGGGAGTATATGAGCAGTTCTTC
TRBJ1-6,NA,TRBD1,TRBV28,CASSLTGEGSPLHF,TGTGCCAGCAGTTTGACAGGGGAGGGATCACCCCTCCACTTT
TRBJ1-6,NA,NA,TRBV5-6,CASSSRPDSPLHF,TGTGCCAGCAGCTCCCGGCCCGATTCACCCCTCCACTTT
TRBJ1-4,NA,TRBD1,TRBV6-6,CASSFSLETGDEKLFF,TGTGCCAGCAGTTTTTCCCTCGAGACAGGGGATGAAAAACTGTTTTTT
TRBJ1-3,NA,NA,TRBV19,CATGTNHFSGNTIYF,TGTGCCACCGGGACAAACCACTTCTCTGGAAACACCATATATTTT
TRBJ1-4,NA,TRBD1,TRBV5-1,CATQLGTGFNEKLFF,TGCGCCACCCAGTTGGGGACAGGGTTTAATGAAAAACTGTTTTTT
TRBJ2-7,NA,NA,TRBV5-1,CASSLDSNSYEQYF,TGCGCCAGCAGCTTGGACAGTAACTCCTACGAGCAGTACTTC
TRBJ1-1,NA,NA,TRBV6-6,CASSYSVLTEAFF,TGTGCCAGCAGTTACTCGGTTCTCACTGAAGCTTTCTTT
TRBJ2-1,NA,TRBD2,TRBV15,CATSRAQLAGADEQFF,TGTGCCACCAGCAGAGCCCAGTTAGCGGGAGCCGACGAGCAGTTCTTC
TRBJ2-1,once,TRBD2,TRBV5-4,CASSLLAGGLDEQFF,TGTGCCAGCAGCTTACTAGCGGGAGGGCTCGATGAGCAGTTCTTC
TRBJ2-3,NA,NA,TRBV5-1,CASSLSAGVHLF,TGCGCCAGCAGCTTGTCGGCAGGGGTCCACTTATTT
TRBJ1-3,NA,TRBD1,TRBV18,CASSPTGGAGNTIYF,TGTGCCAGCTCGCCGACAGGGGGCGCTGGAAACACCATATATTTT
TRBJ2-1,NA,TRBD2,TRBV2,CASRGLAETYNEQFF,TGTGCCAGCAGGGGGCTAGCGGAGACCTACAATGAGCAGTTCTTC
TRBJ1-1,NA,NA,TRBV27,CASSLGRGDTEAFF,TGTGCCAGCAGTTTGGGACGGGGGGATACTGAAGCTTTCTTT
TRBJ2-1,NA,NA,TRBV29-1,CSVEPRVRITYNEQFF,TGCAGCGTTGAACCCCGGGTGCGTATTACCTACAATGAGCAGTTCTTC
TRBJ2-7,NA,TRBD2,TRBV13,CASSLGASGRGYEQYF,TGTGCCAGCAGCTTAGGGGCTAGCGGGAGGGGGTACGAGCAGTACTTC
TRBJ1-5,NA,NA,TRBV28,CASSLAGRQSQPQHF,TGTGCCAGCAGTTTGGCAGGGCGACAGAGCCAGCCCCAGCATTTT
TRBJ1-1,NA,TRBD1,TRBV11-1,CASSSGTATLAFF,TGTGCCAGCAGCTCCGGGACAGCAACTCTCGCTTTCTTT
TRBJ2-7,NA,NA,TRBV11-2,CASSLEGGPSYEQYF,TGTGCCAGCAGCTTAGAAGGGGGTCCCTCCTACGAGCAGTACTTC
TRBJ1-5,NA,NA,TRBV24-1,CATSDARGSGGNQPQHF,TGTGCCACCAGTGACGCCCGGGGCAGCGGGGGCAATCAGCCCCAGCATTTT
TRBJ1-4,NA,TRBD1,TRBV4-1,CASQPGGSYEKLFF,TGCGCCAGCCAACCAGGGGGATCTTATGAAAAACTGTTTTTT
TRBJ2-2,NA,NA,TRBV29-1,CSVEWSGELFF,TGCAGCGTTGAATGGAGCGGGGAGCTGTTTTTT
TRBJ2-1,NA,TRBD2,TRBV7-9,CASSLPRRLAGRVGEQFF,TGTGCCAGCAGCTTACCGCGGCGGCTAGCGGGAAGGGTGGGTGAGCAGTTCTTC
TRBJ1-4,NA,TRBD1,TRBV6-5,CASRETGINEKLFF,TGTGCCAGCAGAGAGACAGGGATTAATGAAAAACTGTTTTTT
TRBJ2-3,NA,TRBD1,TRBV18,CASSSGQEITDTQYF,TGTGCCAGCTCATCGGGACAGGAGATCACAGATACGCAGTATTTT
TRBJ2-1,NA,NA,TRBV18,CASFEQGTGDEQFF,TGTGCCAGCTTTGAACAGGGTACGGGCGATGAGCAGTTCTTC
TRBJ1-5,NA,TRBD1,TRBV27,CASRETGQTRGNQPQHF,TGTGCCAGCCGTGAGACAGGGCAGACTAGGGGCAATCAGCCCCAGCATTTT
TRBJ2-1,NA,TRBD1,TRBV5-8,CASSTRQGYNEQFF,TGTGCCAGCAGCACTAGACAGGGTTACAATGAGCAGTTCTTC
TRBJ1-2,NA,TRBD1,TRBV7-3,CASSSGQGAGYTF,TGTGCCAGCAGCTCGGGACAGGGGGCTGGCTACACCTTC
TRBJ2-1,NA,NA,TRBV11-2,CASSLDRSEDEQFF,TGTGCCAGCAGCTTAGATCGATCCGAGGATGAGCAGTTCTTC
TRBJ1-3,NA,NA,TRBV6-1,CASSDPHGVVRGNTIYF,TGTGCCAGCAGTGATCCTCACGGGGTCGTTCGGGGAAACACCATATATTTT
TRBJ2-3,few,NA,TRBV3-1/TRBV3-2,CATSTRGTQDLDTQYF,TGTGCCACCTCTACCAGGGGGACTCAGGACCTGGATACGCAGTATTTT
TRBJ2-4,NA,NA,TRBV29-1,CSAHLAKNIQYF,TGCAGCGCCCACCTAGCCAAAAACATTCAGTACTTC
TRBJ1-1,NA,NA,TRBV19,CASSIGGGGAEAFF,TGTGCCAGTAGTATTGGAGGGGGGGGTGCTGAAGCTTTCTTT
TRBJ1-3,NA,TRBD1,TRBV4-2,CASSQESPGTASGNTIYF,TGTGCCAGCAGCCAAGAGAGTCCCGGGACAGCCTCTGGAAACACCATATATTTT